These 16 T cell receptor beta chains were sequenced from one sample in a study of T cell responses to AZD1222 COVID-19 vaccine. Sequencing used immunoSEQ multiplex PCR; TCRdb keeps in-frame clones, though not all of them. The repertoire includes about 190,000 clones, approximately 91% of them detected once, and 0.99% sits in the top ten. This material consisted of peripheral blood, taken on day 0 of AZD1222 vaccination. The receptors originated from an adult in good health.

The CDR3 coding sequence is TGTGCCAGCAGCTTGGATGGGGTGGGCTACAATGAGCAGTTCTTC. Translating gives CASSLDGVGYNEQFF. This chain joins TRBV5-8 and TRBJ2-1; D remains ambiguous. Germline CDR1 is SGHTS and CDR2 is YDEGEE. Trimming pared 0 bases from V and 3 bases from J, leaving 10 bases between. The CDR3 runs to 15 residues.

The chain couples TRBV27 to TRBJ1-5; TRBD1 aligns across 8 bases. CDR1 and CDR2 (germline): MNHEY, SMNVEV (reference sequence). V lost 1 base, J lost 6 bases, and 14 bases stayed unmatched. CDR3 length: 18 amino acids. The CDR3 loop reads CASSLFTPTTGVSQPQHF. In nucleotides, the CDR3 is TGTGCCAGCAGTTTATTTACCCCCACGACAGGGGTTAGTCAGCCCCAGCATTTT.

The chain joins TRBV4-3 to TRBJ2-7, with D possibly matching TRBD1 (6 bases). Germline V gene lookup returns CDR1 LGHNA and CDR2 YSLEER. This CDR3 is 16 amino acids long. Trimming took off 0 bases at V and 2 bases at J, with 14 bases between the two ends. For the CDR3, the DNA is TGCGCCAGCAGCCAAGAGTTAGGACAGCGAGCCTACGAGCAGTACTTC. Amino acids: CASSQELGQRAYEQYF.

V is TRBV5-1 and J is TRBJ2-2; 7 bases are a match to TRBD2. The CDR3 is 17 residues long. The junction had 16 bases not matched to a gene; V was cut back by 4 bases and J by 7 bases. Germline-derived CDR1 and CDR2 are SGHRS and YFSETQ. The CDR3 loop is CASSLAIAGALNGELFF. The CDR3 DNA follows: TGCGCCAGCAGCCTAGCTATCGCGGGAGCGCTTAACGGGGAGCTGTTTTTT.

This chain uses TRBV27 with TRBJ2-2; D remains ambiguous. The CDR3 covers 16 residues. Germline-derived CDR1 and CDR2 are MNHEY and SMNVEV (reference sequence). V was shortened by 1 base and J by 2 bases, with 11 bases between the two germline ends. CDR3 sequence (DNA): TGTGCCAGCAGTTTATGGGTGGACGGAAACACCGGGGAGCTGTTTTTT. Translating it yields CASSLWVDGNTGELFF.

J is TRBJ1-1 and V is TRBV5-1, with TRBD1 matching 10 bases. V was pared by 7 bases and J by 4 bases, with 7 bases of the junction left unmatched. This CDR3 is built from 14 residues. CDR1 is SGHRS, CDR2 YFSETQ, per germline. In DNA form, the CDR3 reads TGCGCCAGCTCCTACTGGGACAGGGGCACTGAAGCTTTCTTT. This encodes CASSYWDRGTEAFF.

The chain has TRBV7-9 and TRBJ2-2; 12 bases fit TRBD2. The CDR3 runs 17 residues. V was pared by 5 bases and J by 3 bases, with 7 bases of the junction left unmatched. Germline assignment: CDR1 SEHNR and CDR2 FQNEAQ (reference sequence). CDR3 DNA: TGTGCCAGCAGCCCCGGACTAGCGGGGATTCACACCGGGGAGCTGTTTTTT. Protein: CASSPGLAGIHTGELFF.

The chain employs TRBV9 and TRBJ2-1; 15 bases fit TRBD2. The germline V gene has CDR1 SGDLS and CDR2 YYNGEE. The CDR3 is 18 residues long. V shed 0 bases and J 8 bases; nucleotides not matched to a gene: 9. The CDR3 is CASSVDLGLAGGLDEQFF. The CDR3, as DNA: TGTGCCAGCAGCGTAGATCTAGGACTAGCGGGGGGGCTAGATGAGCAGTTCTTC.

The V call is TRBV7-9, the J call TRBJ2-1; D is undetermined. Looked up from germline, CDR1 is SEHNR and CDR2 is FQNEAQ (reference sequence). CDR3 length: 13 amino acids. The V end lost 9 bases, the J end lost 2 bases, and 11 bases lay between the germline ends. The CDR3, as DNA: TGTGCCAGTCAACTGGAACCCTACAATGAGCAGTTCTTC. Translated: CASQLEPYNEQFF.

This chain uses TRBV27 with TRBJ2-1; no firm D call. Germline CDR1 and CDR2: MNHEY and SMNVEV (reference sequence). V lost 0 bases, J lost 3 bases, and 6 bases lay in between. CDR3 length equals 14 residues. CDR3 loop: CASSLSYGYNEQFF. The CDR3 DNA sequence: TGTGCCAGCAGTTTATCGTACGGCTACAATGAGCAGTTCTTC.

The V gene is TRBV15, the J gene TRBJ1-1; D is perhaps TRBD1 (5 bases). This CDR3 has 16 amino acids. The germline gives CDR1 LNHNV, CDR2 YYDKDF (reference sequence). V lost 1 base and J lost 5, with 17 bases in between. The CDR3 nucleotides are TGTGCCACCAGCAGAGTCACGGGAAGGGGAAGTACTGAAGCTTTCTTT. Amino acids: CATSRVTGRGSTEAFF. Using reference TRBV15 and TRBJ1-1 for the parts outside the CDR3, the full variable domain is DAMVIQNPRYQVTQFGKPVTLSCSQTLNHNVMYWYQQKSSQAPKLLFHYYDKDFNNEADTPDNFQSRRPNTSFCFLDIRSPGLGDTAMYLCATSRVTGRGSTEAFFGQGTRLTVV.

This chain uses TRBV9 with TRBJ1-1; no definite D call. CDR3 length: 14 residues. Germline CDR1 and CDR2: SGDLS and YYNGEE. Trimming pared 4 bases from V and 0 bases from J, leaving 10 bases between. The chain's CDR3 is CASSPRTVNTEAFF. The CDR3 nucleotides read TGTGCCAGCAGCCCCCGGACGGTGAACACTGAAGCTTTCTTT.

DNA for the CDR3: TGTGCCAGCAGCCGGGACCAGAATTCACCCCTCCACTTT. Residues: CASSRDQNSPLHF. V gene TRBV5-4 combines with J gene TRBJ1-6; D might be TRBD1 (5 bases). The CDR3 extends over 13 amino acids. The germline V and J ends were trimmed by 4 bases and 7 bases, with 9 bases remaining between them. Germline CDR1 and CDR2: SGHNT and YYREEE (reference sequence).

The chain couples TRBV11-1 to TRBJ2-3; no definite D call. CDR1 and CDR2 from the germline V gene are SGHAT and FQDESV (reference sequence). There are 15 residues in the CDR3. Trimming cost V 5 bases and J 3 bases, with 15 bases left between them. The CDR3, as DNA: TGTGCCAGCAGCGTTACAAACCCCACTACAGATACGCAGTATTTT. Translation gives CASSVTNPTTDTQYF.

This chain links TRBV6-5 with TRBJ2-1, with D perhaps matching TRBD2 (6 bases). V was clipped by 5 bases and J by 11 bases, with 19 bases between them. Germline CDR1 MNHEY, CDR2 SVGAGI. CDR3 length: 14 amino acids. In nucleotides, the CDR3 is TGTGCCAGCAGTCCACCGGGAGCCGGCGGCCAGCAGTTCTTC. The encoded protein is CASSPPGAGGQQFF.

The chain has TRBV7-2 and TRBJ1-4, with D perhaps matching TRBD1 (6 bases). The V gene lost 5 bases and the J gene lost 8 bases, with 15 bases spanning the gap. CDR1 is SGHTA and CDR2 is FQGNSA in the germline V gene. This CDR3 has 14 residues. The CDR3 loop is CASSGRGGREKLFF. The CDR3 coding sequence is TGTGCCAGCAGCGGCCGGGGGGGGCGGGAAAAACTGTTTTTT.